The 31 T cell receptor beta chains given below trace back to one sample, sequenced in a study of radiotherapy plus CTLA-4 blockade in lung cancer. Assay: immunoSEQ multiplex PCR; the TCRdb copy retains only in-frame clones and omits some. This table holds roughly 85,000 clones, 70% to 90% found once. The sequencing used peripheral blood, collected from a patient treated with radiotherapy plus ipilimumab. Receptor source: a human donor with non-small cell lung cancer that progressed on radiotherapy plus ipilimumab.

The gene calls are TRBV10-3 and TRBJ1-1, with 7 bases identical to TRBD1. Germline V gives CDR1 ENHRY, CDR2 SYGVKD. CDR3 size: 16 residues. The V gene end was trimmed by 7 bases and the J gene end by 1 base; junction bases not matched to a gene: 12. The CDR3 DNA reads TGTGCCATCATGGCCCTGGGGGGGACAGCGAACACTGAAGCTTTCTTT. This codes for CAIMALGGTANTEAFF.

The gene calls are TRBV2 and TRBJ1-4; 8 nucleotides agree with TRBD1. This CDR3 has 13 residues. Germline CDR1 reads SNHLY; CDR2 reads FYNNEI. V trimming: 5 bases; J trimming: 8 bases; junction bases outside the gene matches: 4. The CDR3 reads CASSIQGGEKLFF. The CDR3 nucleotides read TGTGCCAGCAGTATACAGGGGGGGGAAAAACTGTTTTTT.

The chain has TRBV5-1 and TRBJ2-3; D not resolved. Germline V CDR1 and CDR2: SGHRS, YFSETQ. CDR3 length: 12 residues. Trimming removed 0 bases at V and 4 bases at J, with 3 bases between. The CDR3 loop reads CASSLVPDTQYF. CDR3 coding DNA: TGCGCCAGCAGCTTGGTCCCAGATACGCAGTATTTT.

V and J are TRBV7-6 and TRBJ2-1; D is unclear. Germline V gives CDR1 SGHVS, CDR2 FNYEAQ. The CDR3 spans 17 residues. Trimming left V 1 base short and J 3 bases short, with 16 bases between. The CDR3 reads CASSLEARPLFYNEQFF. The CDR3 bases are TGTGCCAGCAGCTTAGAGGCTAGACCTCTCTTCTACAATGAGCAGTTCTTC.

The chain links TRBV5-1 to TRBJ1-3; no reliable D call. The CDR3 has 15 residues. Germline CDR1 SGHRS, CDR2 YFSETQ. V was pared by 7 bases and J by 0 bases, with 14 bases between. CDR3 nucleotide sequence: TGCGCCAGCCGGACCGTTCCGAACTCTGGAAACACCATATATTTT. Translating it yields CASRTVPNSGNTIYF.

This rearrangement joins TRBV5-1 to TRBJ2-2, with TRBD1 matching 12 bases. In germline, CDR1 is SGHRS, CDR2 YFSETQ. Trimming took 5 bases from V and 6 from J; bases not matched to a gene: 11. The CDR3 loop spans 17 amino acids. CDR3 residues: CASSRRGTGGFSGELFF. CDR3 coding DNA: TGCGCCAGCAGTCGGCGTGGGACAGGGGGCTTCTCCGGGGAGCTGTTTTTT.

This clone was seen only a few times. The rearrangement links TRBV5-1 to TRBJ1-3, with D possibly being TRBD1 (5 bases). This CDR3 has 20 residues. Trimming stripped 2 bases from V and 0 bases from J, with 24 bases between. Germline CDR1 reads SGHRS; CDR2 reads YFSETQ. The chain's CDR3 is CASSLQSGRRGVFSGNTIYF. DNA of the CDR3: TGCGCCAGCAGCTTACAGTCGGGACGGCGCGGGGTCTTCTCTGGAAACACCATATATTTT.

This sequence joins TRBV4-2 and TRBJ2-1; D gene unclear. The CDR3 extends over 15 amino acids. Germline assignment: CDR1 LGHNA and CDR2 YNFKEQ. V lost 1 base and J lost 10, with 17 bases in between. DNA of the CDR3: TGTGCCAGCAGCCAAGGCATGCCAGGCCAAGGGGAGCAGTTCTTC. Translation gives CASSQGMPGQGEQFF.

The chain combines TRBV18 with TRBJ1-1; no definite D call. CDR3 size: 14 residues. The V end lost 1 base, the J end lost 4 bases, and 10 bases lay between the germline ends. The germline gives CDR1 KGHSH, CDR2 LQKENI. CDR3 nucleotides: TGTGCCAGCTCACCACAGGGTCAGACCACTGAAGCTTTCTTT. This codes for CASSPQGQTTEAFF.

V and J are TRBV27 and TRBJ2-1, with TRBD2 identical over 12 bases. The CDR3 is 16 residues long. CDR1 MNHEY and CDR2 SMNVEV come from the germline V gene (reference sequence). The J segment lost 7 bases and the V segment lost 5 bases, leaving 9 bases of the junction unmatched. The DNA for the CDR3 is TGTGCCAGCAGTCGTCCCGGACTAGCGGGACTAAATGAGCAGTTCTTC. It codes for CASSRPGLAGLNEQFF.

The V and J genes are TRBV2 and TRBJ2-3; the D is unclear. The CDR3 runs 15 residues. Per the germline V gene, CDR1 is SNHLY and CDR2 is FYNNEI. The V gene lost 4 bases and the J gene lost 2 bases, with 13 bases spanning the gap. The CDR3, as DNA: TGTGCCAGCAGTGCACTTAATATGAACACAGATACGCAGTATTTT. The encoded protein is CASSALNMNTDTQYF.

The chain recombines TRBV5-1 with TRBJ1-2; D is perhaps TRBD1 (6 bases). V was pared by 3 bases and J by 0 bases, with 15 bases between. The CDR3 length is 16 residues. Germline V CDR1 and CDR2: SGHRS, YFSETQ. The CDR3 here is CASSSKDSTANYGYTF. The CDR3, as DNA: TGCGCCAGCAGCTCGAAGGACAGTACAGCTAACTATGGCTACACCTTC. The full variable domain, its missing parts supplied by reference TRBV5-1 and TRBJ1-2, is KAGVTQTPRYLIKTRGQQVTLSCSPISGHRSVSWYQQTPGQGLQFLFEYFSETQRNKGNFPGRFSGRQFSNSRSEMNVSTLELGDSALYLCASSSKDSTANYGYTFGSGTRLTVV.

This chain joins TRBV11-1 and TRBJ2-1; 10 bases map to TRBD2. The CDR3 runs to 15 residues. The germline V gene encodes CDR1 SGHAT and CDR2 FQDESV (reference sequence). Trimming cost V 5 bases and J 7 bases; bases outside gene matches: 8. As DNA, the CDR3 is TGTGCCAGCAGCCCTTCTAGCGGGAGAGGGAATGAGCAGTTCTTC. It yields the protein CASSPSSGRGNEQFF.

There are a few counts of this clone. The genes are TRBV7-2 and TRBJ2-3; D remains unclear. The ends were cut back, 5 bases at V and 8 bases at J, with 14 bases in the middle. In germline, CDR1 is SGHTA, CDR2 FQGNSA. This CDR3 comprises 13 residues. The CDR3 loop is CASSTSPSGTQYF. The CDR3 DNA sequence: TGTGCCAGCAGCACGAGCCCGTCAGGTACGCAGTATTTT.

The chain couples TRBV6-4 to TRBJ2-1; D assignment may be TRBD1 or TRBD2 (5 bases each). Germline-derived CDR1 and CDR2 are MRHNA and SNTAGT. V lost 0 bases, J lost 1 base, and 7 bases lay in between. The length of the CDR3 is 15 residues. CDR3: CASSDSGESYNEQFF. CDR3 bases: TGTGCCAGCAGTGACTCGGGGGAGTCCTACAATGAGCAGTTCTTC.

V gene TRBV7-8 combines with J gene TRBJ2-7; D might be TRBD1 or TRBD2, each matching 6 bases. Trimming left V 4 bases short and J 9 bases short, with 25 bases between. Germline loops: CDR1 SGHVS, CDR2 FQNEAQ. This CDR3 is 16 amino acids long. CDR3 in amino acids: CASSSGETGRLGGQYF. Written as DNA, the CDR3 is TGTGCCAGCAGCTCCGGGGAGACAGGCAGACTCGGGGGGCAGTACTTC.

To note about this clone: Other DNA sequences within the sample encode an identical CDR3. The chain links TRBV18 to TRBJ1-1; D may be TRBD1 (5 bases). This CDR3 has 13 residues. The germline V gene has CDR1 KGHSH and CDR2 LQKENI. Trimming removed 3 bases at V and 1 base at J, with 6 bases between. The DNA of the CDR3 is TGTGCCAGCTCACCTACAGGGAACACTGAAGCTTTCTTT. The encoded protein is CASSPTGNTEAFF.

The chain links TRBV18 to TRBJ2-5, with a tentative D call TRBD2 (5 bases). The CDR3 is 13 amino acids. Deletions cut 2 bases from V and 5 bases from J, with 9 bases between. The germline gives CDR1 KGHSH, CDR2 LQKENI. The chain's CDR3 is CASSPGSRETQYF. CDR3 coding DNA: TGTGCCAGCTCACCAGGGAGTCGGGAGACCCAGTACTTC.

The sample holds a few counts of this clone. The chain couples TRBV19 to TRBJ1-4; 8 nucleotides line up with TRBD1. The length of the CDR3 is 19 residues. The J segment lost 5 bases and the V segment lost 2 bases, leaving 16 bases of the junction unmatched. Per germline, CDR1 LNHDA and CDR2 SQIVND (reference sequence). DNA of the CDR3: TGTGCCAGTAGTATAATCGAGTGGGTGGGGACAGGTCGAAATGAAAAACTGTTTTTT. This sequence encodes CASSIIEWVGTGRNEKLFF.

The chain uses TRBV30 and TRBJ1-1; D unresolved. CDR1 and CDR2 from the germline V gene are GTSNPN and SVGIG (reference sequence). The CDR3 sequence is 12 residues long. V lost 6 bases and J lost 1, with 9 bases in between. CDR3 residues: CACSEPNTEAFF. The CDR3 DNA follows: TGTGCCTGCTCCGAGCCGAACACTGAAGCTTTCTTT.

The chain couples TRBV6-5 to TRBJ1-2, with D maybe TRBD1 (5 bases). This CDR3 has 12 amino acids. With 6 bases removed from V and 6 bases from J, the gap between germline ends came to 11 bases. Germline assignment: CDR1 MNHEY and CDR2 SVGAGI. DNA for the CDR3: TGTGCCAGCAGCAGAGGGACGGATGGCTACACCTTC. It translates to CASSRGTDGYTF.

The chain employs TRBV4-1 and TRBJ1-2; D not certain. CDR3 length equals 17 residues. V was trimmed by 0 bases and J by 1 base, leaving 15 bases between them. Per germline, CDR1 MGHRA and CDR2 YSYEKL. CDR3 coding DNA: TGCGCCAGCAGCCAAGATCCGGTGAGGGCCCTTAACTATGGCTACACCTTC. Its translation: CASSQDPVRALNYGYTF.

The table lists this clone with a few counts. V is TRBV27 and J is TRBJ1-5, with D uncertain. This CDR3 spans 13 amino acids. The germline gives CDR1 MNHEY, CDR2 SMNVEV (reference sequence). Trimming left V 6 bases short and J 0 bases short, with 6 bases between. The CDR3 DNA sequence: TGTGCCAGCAGGCGGGATAGCAATCAGCCCCAGCATTTT. Encoded protein: CASRRDSNQPQHF.

The rearrangement links TRBV9 to TRBJ2-1; 8 bases fit TRBD1. Germline V CDR1 and CDR2: SGDLS, YYNGEE. The CDR3 sequence is 15 residues long. J gave up 5 bases and V 4 bases, and 8 bases lay outside the gene matches. DNA of the CDR3: TGTGCCAGCAGCCAGGGGCAGGGGGCGCACAATGAGCAGTTCTTC. This sequence encodes CASSQGQGAHNEQFF.

The V and J genes are TRBV5-6 and TRBJ2-5; 10 bases match TRBD1. Germline assignment: CDR1 SGHDT and CDR2 YYEEEE. This CDR3 has 18 amino acids. With V trimmed by 3 bases and J by 1 base, 12 bases remained unmatched. The CDR3 DNA reads TGTGCCAGCAGCTGGCGGACAGGGGGAAATACAATCCAAGAGACCCAGTACTTC. Amino acid sequence: CASSWRTGGNTIQETQYF.

The chain links TRBV9 to TRBJ1-2; D gene ambiguous. From germline, CDR1 is SGDLS and CDR2 YYNGEE. The V end lost 0 bases, the J end lost 1 base, and 10 bases lay between the germline ends. This CDR3 has 15 residues. The CDR3 nucleotides are TGTGCCAGCAGCGTAGGATCTGGGGTTAACTATGGCTACACCTTC. This sequence encodes CASSVGSGVNYGYTF.

This chain joins TRBV6-6 and TRBJ2-2; D is unclear. V lost 6 bases and J 7 bases, leaving 18 bases between the germline ends. The CDR3 spans 15 residues. Germline V gives CDR1 MNHNY, CDR2 SVGAGI (reference sequence). The CDR3 coding sequence is TGTGCCAGCAGCCGGCTTGGGGTTGCCGGCGGGGAGCTGTTTTTT. Amino acids: CASSRLGVAGGELFF.

V and J are TRBV7-8 and TRBJ1-1, with a possible D match to TRBD1 (6 bases). Trimming cost V 1 base and J 0 bases, with 9 bases left between them. Germline loops: CDR1 SGHVS, CDR2 FQNEAQ. The CDR3 contains 15 residues. The CDR3 here is CASSLERGLNTEAFF. The CDR3 DNA follows: TGTGCCAGCAGCTTAGAGCGGGGGCTGAACACTGAAGCTTTCTTT.

V and J are TRBV7-2 and TRBJ1-6; D is unresolved. Trimming took off 5 bases at V and 3 bases at J, with 2 bases between the two ends. Germline loops: CDR1 SGHTA, CDR2 FQGNSA. This CDR3 spans 12 amino acids. The DNA of the CDR3 is TGTGCCAGCAGCAACTATAATTCACCCCTCCACTTT. It specifies CASSNYNSPLHF.

The J gene is TRBJ1-4, the V gene TRBV4-2; D not resolved. The CDR3 extends over 16 amino acids. Germline assignment: CDR1 LGHNA and CDR2 YNFKEQ. The V end was cut by 4 bases, the J end by 0 bases, with 12 bases between. The CDR3 coding sequence is TGTGCCAGCAGCCTAGGGCTCTCGACAACTAATGAAAAACTGTTTTTT. This translates into CASSLGLSTTNEKLFF.

CDR3 in DNA: TGTGCCAGCAGCTCCTGGGACAGGGGGTCGTACGAGCAGTACTTC. Protein: CASSSWDRGSYEQYF. The chain is built from TRBV7-2 and TRBJ2-7, with TRBD1 matching 11 bases. The CDR3 has 15 residues. Germline CDR1 and CDR2: SGHTA and FQGNSA. V shed 4 bases and J 4 bases; nucleotides not matched to a gene: 6.